The rows below give T cell receptor beta chains drawn from one sample of a study of post-analysis software for immune sequencing data. Using its own MiXCR run on the PCR reads, TCRdb lists one record per CDR3 protein. Counted here are about 570,000 distinct CDR3 sequences, around a third occurring once; the ten biggest clones make up 4.5% to 7.5%. Sequencing used blood. The receptor set was obtained from a girl under 18 with multiple sclerosis. CDR3s include the opening cysteine and the closing phenylalanine or tryptophan. Fields, in order: D gene, V gene, clone size, J gene, CDR3 DNA, CDR3 protein. D genes are given only for firm matches. Expanded clones are given a class, and other clones once, few, many or no size at all.

>.|TRBV20-1|.|TRBJ2-5
TGCAGTGCCACCCAAGGGGGAGGCGAGACCCAGTACTTC
CSATQGGGETQYF
>TRBD2|TRBV6-2/TRBV6-3|.|TRBJ2-1
TGTGCCAGCAGTTACGCCAACGTAGCGGGGGGCTCGGGGTACAATGAGCAGTTCTTC
CASSYANVAGGSGYNEQFF
>.|TRBV5-1|.|TRBJ1-1
TGCGCCAGCAGCTTGGGAGCGAGCACTGAAGCTTTCTTT
CASSLGASTEAFF
>.|TRBV14|.|TRBJ1-2
TGTGCCAGCAGCCAAGATTCCGGCGCACCCTTCGTCGGGGAGCACTATGGCTACACCTTC
CASSQDSGAPFVGEHYGYTF
>TRBD2|TRBV7-7|few|TRBJ2-1
TGTGCCAGCAGCCGGACTAGCGGGGGTACGAATGAGCAGTTCTTC
CASSRTSGGTNEQFF
>TRBD2|TRBV5-1|few|TRBJ2-1
TGCGCCAGCAGCTGGACTAGCGGGGGCCGAGATCCCTACAATGAGCAGTTCTTC
CASSWTSGGRDPYNEQFF
>.|TRBV6-6|few|TRBJ2-5
TGTGCCAGCAGTTCCGTCCCCCCCGTTGGGACCCAGTACTTC
CASSSVPPVGTQYF
>TRBD2|TRBV5-1|.|TRBJ2-4
TGCGCCAGCAGCTTGTCCGGACTAGCGGGGGGGCCCTATGCCAAAAACATTCAGTACTTC
CASSLSGLAGGPYAKNIQYF
>.|TRBV2|few|TRBJ1-1
TGTGCCAGCAGTGAAGAGGGTAACACTGAAGCTTTCTTT
CASSEEGNTEAFF
>TRBD2|TRBV24-1|few|TRBJ2-5
TGTGCCACCAGTGGCCCGTCCGGGACTAGCGGGGGCGAGACCCAGTACTTC
CATSGPSGTSGGETQYF
>.|TRBV6-5|few|TRBJ1-1
TGTGCCAGCAGTTACAGTCTCAGGTTAGGTTCTGAAGCTTTCTTT
CASSYSLRLGSEAFF
>.|TRBV10-3|few|TRBJ2-3
TGTGCCATCCAGCAGGGAAGCACAGATACGCAGTATTTT
CAIQQGSTDTQYF
>.|TRBV12-3/TRBV12-4|.|TRBJ2-3
TGTGCCAGCATATTCGCAGATACGCAGTATTTT
CASIFADTQYF
>.|TRBV12-3/TRBV12-4|.|TRBJ2-1
TGTGCCAGCAGCCGAGGGTCAAAGCCCCTTGAGCAGTTCTTC
CASSRGSKPLEQFF
>.|TRBV19|.|TRBJ1-5
TGTGCCAGTAAATGGAGGCAGGGTGGCAATCAGCCCCAGCATTTT
CASKWRQGGNQPQHF
>TRBD1|TRBV5-5|.|TRBJ1-5
TGTGCCAGCAGCTTGGGACTGGGACAGGAAAATCAGCCCCAGCATTTT
CASSLGLGQENQPQHF
>.|TRBV14|few|TRBJ1-2
TGTGCCAGCAGCGGCGGCGGACAGACATGCTATGGCTACACCTTC
CASSGGGQTCYGYTF
>.|TRBV20-1|few|TRBJ1-1
TGCAGTGCTAGTTGGGCAGGGGTCATGAACACTGAAGCTTTCTTT
CSASWAGVMNTEAFF
>.|TRBV29-1|few|TRBJ1-4
TGCAGCGTGGCCGGACGACGGGAAAGTGCAACTAATGAAAAACTGTTTTTT
CSVAGRRESATNEKLFF
>.|TRBV29-1|.|TRBJ1-5
TGCAGCGTTGTCGAACAGGGTAGCAATCAGCCCCAGCATTTT
CSVVEQGSNQPQHF
>TRBD2|TRBV4-1|few|TRBJ2-2
TGCGCCAGCAGGTCGGGACTAGCGGGGGGTTTGAACACCGGGGAGCTGTTTTTT
CASRSGLAGGLNTGELFF
>.|TRBV6-6|few|TRBJ1-5
TGTGCCAGCAGCTATCGACAGCCTGATCAGCCCCAGCATTTT
CASSYRQPDQPQHF
>.|TRBV20-1|.|TRBJ1-5
TGCAGTGCTAGCATCCGGGTCGGTCAGCCCCAGCATTTT
CSASIRVGQPQHF
>TRBD1|TRBV7-9|.|TRBJ1-4
TGTGCCAGCAGCCAATACAGGGGGAATGAAAAACTGTTTTTT
CASSQYRGNEKLFF
>TRBD1|TRBV5-1|.|TRBJ1-1
TGCGCCAGCAGCTCAAACAGGGGTCTGAACACTGAAGCTTTCTTT
CASSSNRGLNTEAFF
>.|TRBV20-1|.|TRBJ2-7
TGCAGTGCTAGGCCCTCATTCACCTACAATGAGCAGTACTTC
CSARPSFTYNEQYF
>TRBD1|TRBV28|.|TRBJ2-7
TGTGCCAGCAGTTTACCGCAGGGGGTCGGCTCCTGCGAGCAGTACTTC
CASSLPQGVGSCEQYF
>.|TRBV12-3/TRBV12-4|.|TRBJ1-1
TGTGCCAGCACCCCGGGGGGTCAGGGAGCTTTCTTT
CASTPGGQGAFF
>TRBD1|TRBV20-1|few|TRBJ2-1
TGCAGTGCTAGAGCAGCAGGGGGAAATGAGCAGTTCTTC
CSARAAGGNEQFF
>TRBD1|TRBV6-1|few|TRBJ1-2
TGTGCCAGCAAATTCTTAGAATGGGGACAGGGGAGGACTAACTATGGCTACACCTTC
CASKFLEWGQGRTNYGYTF
>TRBD1|TRBV20-1|.|TRBJ1-3
TGCAGTGCTCTACGGACAGGCATGGCCACCATATATTTT
CSALRTGMATIYF
>TRBD2|TRBV6-6|few|TRBJ2-3
TGTGCCAGCAGGACTCCAGGGCTAGCGGAAACGGGTACGCAGTATTTT
CASRTPGLAETGTQYF
>.|TRBV28|few|TRBJ1-1
TGTGCCACCAGGGACACTGAAGCTTTCTTT
CATRDTEAFF
>.|TRBV10-1|.|TRBJ1-5
TGCGCCAGCAGTAACGGAGACAGTGAGGATCAGCCCCAGCATTTT
CASSNGDSEDQPQHF
>TRBD2|TRBV7-3|few|TRBJ2-1
TGTGCCAGCAGCGTTAGCGGGGGGGCTCAGTATGAGCAGTTCTTC
CASSVSGGAQYEQFF
>TRBD2|TRBV20-1|.|TRBJ2-1
TGCAGTGCTGTACTAGCGGGGGGACACAATGAGCAGTTCTTC
CSAVLAGGHNEQFF
>.|TRBV20-1|few|TRBJ1-4
TGCAGTGCTAGAGCCGGGGGACGGGAAAAACTGTTTTTT
CSARAGGREKLFF
>.|TRBV24-1|.|TRBJ1-4
TGTGCCACCAGTGACCCTGAACAGGCTGCAACTAATGAAAAACTGTTTTTT
CATSDPEQAATNEKLFF
>.|TRBV14|.|TRBJ1-1
TGTGCCAGCAGCCAAGTCCCGGTCTACAACCCTAGTGAAGCTTTCTTT
CASSQVPVYNPSEAFF
>.|TRBV7-9|.|TRBJ2-7
TGTGCCAGCAGCTTACGACTAGGGCCCGCCAGCTCCTACGAGCAGTACTTC
CASSLRLGPASSYEQYF
>TRBD1|TRBV29-1|few|TRBJ2-1
TGCAGCGTTCACAGGGGGTGTCGTGAGCAGTTCTTC
CSVHRGCREQFF